The subject of this entry is one T cell receptor (beta chain). Antigen unknown. The CDR3 sequence is 12 residues long. CDR1 MDHEN and CDR2 SYDVKM come from the germline V gene. The V end lost 2 bases, the J end lost 4 bases, and 5 bases lay between the germline ends. Repertoires were generated with immunoSEQ multiplex PCR, while TCRdb's copy carries only in-frame clones and drops some. The sample has tens of thousands of clones, around four fifths seen once. This entry belongs to a study of siplizumab effects on memory and regulatory T cells. Study results and caveats: Confirmatory evidence of suppressive function in proliferating siplizumab-culture Tregs was not obtained. Unstimulated subsets accounted for the mapping of only a minor share of the clones that were alloreactive. The drug siplizumab significantly decreased the alloreactive sequences that could be traced to unstimulated CD4+ memory cells.

The chain joins TRBV28 to TRBJ1-2, with D unresolved. Sequencing used memory CD4+ T cells sorted from blood. This receptor was obtained from a human donor in good health. This chain's CDR3 is CASSLHPYGYTF. The DNA of the CDR3 is TGTGCCAGCAGTTTACACCCCTATGGCTACACCTTC.